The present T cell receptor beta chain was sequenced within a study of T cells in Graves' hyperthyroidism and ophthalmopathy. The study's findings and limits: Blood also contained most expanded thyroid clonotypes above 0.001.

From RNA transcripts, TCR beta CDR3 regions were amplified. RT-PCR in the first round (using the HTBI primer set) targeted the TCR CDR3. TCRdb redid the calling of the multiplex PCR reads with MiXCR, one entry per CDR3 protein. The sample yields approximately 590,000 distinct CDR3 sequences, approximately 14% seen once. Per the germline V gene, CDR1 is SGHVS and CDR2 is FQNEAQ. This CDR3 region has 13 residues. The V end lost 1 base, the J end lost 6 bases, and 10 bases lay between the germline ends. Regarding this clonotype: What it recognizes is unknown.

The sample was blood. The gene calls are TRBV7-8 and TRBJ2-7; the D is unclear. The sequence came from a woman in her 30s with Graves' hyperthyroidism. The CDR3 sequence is CASSLVMGGEQYF. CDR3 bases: TGTGCCAGCAGCTTAGTAATGGGTGGCGAGCAGTACTTC.